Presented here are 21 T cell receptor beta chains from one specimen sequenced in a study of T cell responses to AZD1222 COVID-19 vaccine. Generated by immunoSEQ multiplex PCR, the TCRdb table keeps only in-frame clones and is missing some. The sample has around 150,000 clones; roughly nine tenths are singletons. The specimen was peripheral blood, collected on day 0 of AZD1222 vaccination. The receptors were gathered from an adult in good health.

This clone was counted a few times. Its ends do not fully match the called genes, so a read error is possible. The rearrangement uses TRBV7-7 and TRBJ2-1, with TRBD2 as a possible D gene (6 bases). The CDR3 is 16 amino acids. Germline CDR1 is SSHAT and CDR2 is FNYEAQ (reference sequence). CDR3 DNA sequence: TGTGCTAGCAGCCGCAAAATAGCGGCCGGCTACAATGAGCAGTTCTTC. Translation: CASSRKIAAGYNEQFF. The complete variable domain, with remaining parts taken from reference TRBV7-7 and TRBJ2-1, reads GAGVSQSPRYKVTKRGQDVTLRCDPISSHATLYWYQQALGQGPEFLTYFNYEAQPDKSGLPSDRFSAERPEGSISTLTIQRTEQRDSAMYRCASSRKIAAGYNEQFFGPGTRLTVL.

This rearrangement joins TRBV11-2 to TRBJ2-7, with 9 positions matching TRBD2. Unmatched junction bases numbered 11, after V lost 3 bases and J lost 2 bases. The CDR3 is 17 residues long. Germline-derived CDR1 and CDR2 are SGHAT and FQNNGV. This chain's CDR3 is CASSLGPGGGVTYEQYF. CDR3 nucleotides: TGTGCCAGCAGCTTGGGTCCCGGCGGGGGGGTCACCTACGAGCAGTACTTC.

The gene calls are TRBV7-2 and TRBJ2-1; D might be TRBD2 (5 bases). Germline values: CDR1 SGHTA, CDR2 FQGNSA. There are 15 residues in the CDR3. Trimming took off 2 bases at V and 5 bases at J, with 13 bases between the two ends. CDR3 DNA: TGTGCCAGCAGCTTAAATAAAGCGGAGCACAATGAGCAGTTCTTC. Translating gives CASSLNKAEHNEQFF. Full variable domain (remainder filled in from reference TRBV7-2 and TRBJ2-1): GAGVSQSPSNKVTEKGKDVELRCDPISGHTALYWYRQSLGQGLEFLIYFQGNSAPDKSGLPSDRFSAERTGGSVSTLTIQRTQQEDSAVYLCASSLNKAEHNEQFFGPGTRLTVL.

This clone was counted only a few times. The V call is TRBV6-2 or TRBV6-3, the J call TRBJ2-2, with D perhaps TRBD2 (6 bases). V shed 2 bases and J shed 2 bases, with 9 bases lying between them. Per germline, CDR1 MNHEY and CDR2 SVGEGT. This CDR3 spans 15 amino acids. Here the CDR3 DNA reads TGTGCCAGCAGTTACGGGACTCATAACACCGGGGAGCTGTTTTTT. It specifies CASSYGTHNTGELFF.

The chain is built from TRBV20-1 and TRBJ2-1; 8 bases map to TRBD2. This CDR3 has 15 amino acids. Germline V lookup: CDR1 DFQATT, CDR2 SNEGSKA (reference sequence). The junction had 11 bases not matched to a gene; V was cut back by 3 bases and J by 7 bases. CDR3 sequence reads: CSASFREGQGNEQFF. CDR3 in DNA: TGCAGTGCTAGTTTCCGGGAGGGCCAGGGAAATGAGCAGTTCTTC.

The CDR3 sequence: CATTLRPNTEAFF. The CDR3 nucleotides are TGTGCCACTACACTCAGACCGAACACTGAAGCTTTCTTT. The genes are TRBV7-8 and TRBJ1-1; no definite D call. Germline-derived CDR1 and CDR2 are SGHVS and FQNEAQ. Trimming took 10 bases from V and 1 from J, leaving 13 bases between them. CDR3 length: 13 amino acids.

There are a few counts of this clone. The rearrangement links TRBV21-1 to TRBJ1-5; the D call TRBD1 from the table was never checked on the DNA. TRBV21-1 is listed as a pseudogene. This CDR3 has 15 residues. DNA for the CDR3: TGTGCCAGGGGACCGAGACAGGGGAGCAATCAGCCCCAGCATTTT. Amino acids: CARGPRQGSNQPQHF.

CDR3 sequence: CASSLAGWADTQYF. For the CDR3, the DNA is TGTGCCAGCAGCTTAGCTGGTTGGGCAGATACGCAGTATTTT. The rearrangement uses TRBV7-8 and TRBJ2-3; D is ambiguous. Deletions cut 0 bases from V and 4 bases from J, with 8 bases between. This CDR3 spans 14 amino acids. Germline V lookup: CDR1 SGHVS, CDR2 FQNEAQ.

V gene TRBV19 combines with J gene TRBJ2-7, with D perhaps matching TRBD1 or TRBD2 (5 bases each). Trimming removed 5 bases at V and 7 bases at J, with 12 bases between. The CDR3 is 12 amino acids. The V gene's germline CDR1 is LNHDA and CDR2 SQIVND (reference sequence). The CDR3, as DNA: TGTGCCAGTAGTCGATGGGGGTATGAGCAGTACTTC. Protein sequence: CASSRWGYEQYF.

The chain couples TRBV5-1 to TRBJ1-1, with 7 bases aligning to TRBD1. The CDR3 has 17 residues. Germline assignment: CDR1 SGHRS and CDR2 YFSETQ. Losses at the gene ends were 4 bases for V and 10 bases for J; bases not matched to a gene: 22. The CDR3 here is CASSPWPLTGNNIGAFF. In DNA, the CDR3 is TGCGCCAGCAGCCCCTGGCCCCTGACAGGGAATAATATCGGAGCTTTCTTT.

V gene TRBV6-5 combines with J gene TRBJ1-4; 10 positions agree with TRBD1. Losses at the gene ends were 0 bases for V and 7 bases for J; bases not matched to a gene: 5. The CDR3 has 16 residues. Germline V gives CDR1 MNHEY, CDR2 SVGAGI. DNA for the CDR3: TGTGCCAGCAGTTACTCTGGTGGGACAGGGGTTGAAAAACTGTTTTTT. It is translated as CASSYSGGTGVEKLFF.

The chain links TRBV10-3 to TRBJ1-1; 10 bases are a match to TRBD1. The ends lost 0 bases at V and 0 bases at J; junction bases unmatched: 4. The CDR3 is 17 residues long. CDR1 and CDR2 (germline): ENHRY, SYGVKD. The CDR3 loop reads CAISESWTGGLNTEAFF. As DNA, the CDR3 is TGTGCCATCAGTGAGTCCTGGACAGGGGGTTTGAACACTGAAGCTTTCTTT.

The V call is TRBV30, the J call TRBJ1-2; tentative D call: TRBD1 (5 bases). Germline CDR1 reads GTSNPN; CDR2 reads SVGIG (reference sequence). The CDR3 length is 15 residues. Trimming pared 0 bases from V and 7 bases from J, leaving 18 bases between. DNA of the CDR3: TGTGCCTGGAGTGTACCCTCAGGGTTGGCCCCTGGCTACACCTTC. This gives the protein CAWSVPSGLAPGYTF.

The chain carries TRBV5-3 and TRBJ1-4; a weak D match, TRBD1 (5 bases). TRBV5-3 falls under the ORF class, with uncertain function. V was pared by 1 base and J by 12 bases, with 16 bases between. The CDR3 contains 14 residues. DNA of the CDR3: TGTGCCAGAAGCTTGAAACTGTGGGCCAGGGAACTGTTTTTT. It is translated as CARSLKLWARELFF.

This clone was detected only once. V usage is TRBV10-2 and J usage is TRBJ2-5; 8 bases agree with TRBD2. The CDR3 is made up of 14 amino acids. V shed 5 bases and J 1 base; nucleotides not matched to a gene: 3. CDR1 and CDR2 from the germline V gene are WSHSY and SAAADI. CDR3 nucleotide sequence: TGCGCCAGCAGTCCAACTAGCGGCCAAGAGACCCAGTACTTC. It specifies CASSPTSGQETQYF.

This CDR3 reads CACRQGRIAFF. The DNA of the CDR3 is TGTGCCTGCCGACAGGGGAGAATAGCTTTCTTT. The genes are TRBV19 and TRBJ1-1; 8 bases agree with TRBD1. The germline V gene encodes CDR1 LNHDA and CDR2 SQIVND (reference sequence). The CDR3 totals 11 residues. J was trimmed by 10 bases and V by 11 bases; bases with no gene match: 9.

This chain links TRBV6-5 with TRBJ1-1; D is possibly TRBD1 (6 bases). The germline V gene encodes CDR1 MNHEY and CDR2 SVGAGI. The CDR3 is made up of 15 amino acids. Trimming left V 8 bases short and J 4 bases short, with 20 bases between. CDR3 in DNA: TGTGCCAGCGCGGGGGCCCCCCCCGAGTCCACTGAAGCTTTCTTT. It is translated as CASAGAPPESTEAFF.

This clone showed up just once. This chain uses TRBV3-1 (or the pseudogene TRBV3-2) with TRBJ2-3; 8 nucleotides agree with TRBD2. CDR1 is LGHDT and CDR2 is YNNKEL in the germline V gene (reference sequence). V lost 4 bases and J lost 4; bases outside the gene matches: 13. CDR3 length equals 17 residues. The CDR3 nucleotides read TGTGCCAGCAGCCCATCCCTCGGCGGGAGGAGGGCAGATACGCAGTATTTT. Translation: CASSPSLGGRRADTQYF.

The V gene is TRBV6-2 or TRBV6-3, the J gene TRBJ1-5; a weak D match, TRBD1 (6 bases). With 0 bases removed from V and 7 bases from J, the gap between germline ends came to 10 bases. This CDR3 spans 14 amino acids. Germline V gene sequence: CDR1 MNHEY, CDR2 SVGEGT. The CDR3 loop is CASSYSGGGQPQHF. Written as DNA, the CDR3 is TGTGCCAGCAGTTACTCAGGGGGGGGACAGCCCCAGCATTTT.

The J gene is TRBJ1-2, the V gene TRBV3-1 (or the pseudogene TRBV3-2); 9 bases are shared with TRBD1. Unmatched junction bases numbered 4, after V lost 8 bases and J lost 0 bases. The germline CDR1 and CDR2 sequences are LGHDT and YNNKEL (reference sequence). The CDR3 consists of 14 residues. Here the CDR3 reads CASGDRVSNYGYTF. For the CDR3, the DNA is TGTGCCAGCGGGGACAGGGTCTCTAACTATGGCTACACCTTC.

CDR3 sequence (DNA): TGCGCCAGCAGCTCCCAACAGCGTAATGAAAAACTGTTTTTT. Protein sequence: CASSSQQRNEKLFF. This chain uses TRBV5-1 with TRBJ1-4; D ambiguous. V lost 3 bases to trimming and J lost 4 bases, with 10 bases between them. Germline V gene sequence: CDR1 SGHRS, CDR2 YFSETQ. CDR3 length: 14 amino acids.